This T cell receptor (beta chain) was retrieved from a study of radiation and T cells in renal cell carcinoma. Time point given: blood 2 weeks post-SBRT. Treatment given: 15 Gy SBRT to primary tumor, nephrectomy 4 weeks later. This renal cell carcinoma was of the clear cell type. General study findings and limits: In blood, top tumor clones expanded by 2 weeks, shrinking by 4. Without pretreatment biopsies, baseline tumor clonotype presence was undetermined.

Profiling relied on immunoSEQ multiplex PCR, and the TCRdb table lists in-frame clones only, not all of them. This sample has tens of thousands of clones, with 80% found just once. Trimming left V 3 bases short and J 8 bases short, with 16 bases between. CDR3 size: 13 residues. CDR1 SQVTM and CDR2 ANQGSEA come from the germline V gene. Of note for this clone: What it binds is not known.

This TCR was sampled from a woman in her 70s with renal cell carcinoma. Here the sequenced sample was blood, taken from a patient whose treatment included radiotherapy and nephrectomy. The gene calls are TRBV29-1 and TRBJ1-2; no clear D. CDR3 sequence reads: CSVEYTTSLGYTF. For the CDR3, the DNA is TGCAGCGTTGAGTACACAACCTCGTTGGGCTACACCTTC.